Below, 29 T cell receptor beta chains from the same sample are listed, as sequenced in a study of siplizumab effects on memory and regulatory T cells. TCRdb's copy holds only in-frame clones and misses some; the assay was immunoSEQ multiplex PCR. The table lists around 110,000 clones, less than 95% of them singletons, with roughly 1.5% in the top ten. Sequencing was done on a sample of non-Treg CD4+ T cells sorted from blood. These receptors all stem from a human donor in good health.

The chain carries TRBV2 and TRBJ1-5; 7 nucleotides line up with TRBD1. Germline V gives CDR1 SNHLY, CDR2 FYNNEI. This CDR3 region has 15 residues. After removal of 7 bases from V and 2 bases from J, the junction contained 8 bases not matched to a gene. The CDR3: CASTITGVGNQPQHF. CDR3 nucleotides: TGTGCCAGCACTATAACAGGGGTAGGCAATCAGCCCCAGCATTTT.

The count of this clone is one. J is TRBJ2-2 and V is TRBV28; D is uncertain. CDR1 and CDR2 (germline): MDHEN, SYDVKM. The length of the CDR3 is 13 residues. The V and J ends lost 3 bases and 6 bases respectively, with 8 bases between them. This chain's CDR3 is CASSFRLAGELFF. The CDR3 DNA follows: TGTGCCAGCAGTTTTCGGCTAGCCGGGGAGCTGTTTTTT.

This chain joins TRBV19 and TRBJ2-7, with D uncertain. Germline assignment: CDR1 LNHDA and CDR2 SQIVND (reference sequence). The CDR3 contains 14 residues. Trimming shortened V by 3 bases and J by 4 bases, and 13 bases separated the two germline ends. The CDR3 sequence is CASSMFAGSYEQYF. In nucleotides, the CDR3 is TGTGCCAGTAGTATGTTTGCAGGTTCTTACGAGCAGTACTTC.

The chain carries TRBV6-1 and TRBJ2-1; tentative D call: TRBD2 (5 bases). This CDR3 region has 15 residues. CDR1 MNHNS and CDR2 SASEGT come from the germline V gene. With 7 bases removed from V and 6 bases from J, the gap between germline ends came to 19 bases. The CDR3 is CASTYRGSGGNEQFF. CDR3 nucleotide sequence: TGTGCCAGCACGTACCGAGGGTCCGGCGGCAATGAGCAGTTCTTC.

The rearrangement links TRBV18 to TRBJ2-7, with 9 bases lining up with TRBD1. CDR1 is KGHSH and CDR2 is LQKENI in the germline V gene. The CDR3 is 17 residues long. V shed 2 bases and J 6 bases; nucleotides not matched to a gene: 14. CDR3 protein: CASSPAPPGTGSPEQYF. CDR3 nucleotides: TGTGCCAGCTCACCAGCACCCCCGGGGACAGGGTCCCCCGAGCAGTACTTC.

This sequence joins TRBV5-1 and TRBJ2-7, with TRBD1 identical over 7 bases. This CDR3 is 13 amino acids long. CDR1 is SGHRS and CDR2 is YFSETQ in the germline V gene. J lost 4 bases, V lost 6 bases, and 7 bases had no gene match. The CDR3 bases are TGCGCCAGCACCTACGGACAGGAGTACGAGCAGTACTTC. It encodes CASTYGQEYEQYF.

The V call is TRBV20-1, the J call TRBJ2-2; D call uncertain. The CDR3 contains 11 residues. The V gene's germline CDR1 is DFQATT and CDR2 SNEGSKA (reference sequence). Trimming took off 1 base at V and 8 bases at J, with 5 bases between the two ends. In nucleotides, the CDR3 is TGCAGTGCTAGAGTCCAGGGGGAGCTGTTTTTT. Its protein product is CSARVQGELFF.

The chain employs TRBV5-1 and TRBJ2-1; 10 bases match TRBD1. The J segment lost 6 bases and the V segment lost 1 base, leaving 7 bases of the junction unmatched. CDR3 size: 16 residues. Germline V gives CDR1 SGHRS, CDR2 YFSETQ. The CDR3 bases are TGCGCCAGCAGCTTGAGGACAGGGGGAATAGGCAATGAGCAGTTCTTC. Protein: CASSLRTGGIGNEQFF. Complete variable domain (other parts from reference TRBV5-1 and TRBJ2-1): KAGVTQTPRYLIKTRGQQVTLSCSPISGHRSVSWYQQTPGQGLQFLFEYFSETQRNKGNFPGRFSGRQFSNSRSEMNVSTLELGDSALYLCASSLRTGGIGNEQFFGPGTRLTVL.

The chain combines TRBV6-6 with TRBJ1-2; TRBD1 matches at 10 bases. This CDR3 has 14 amino acids. V shed 6 bases and J 4 bases; nucleotides not matched to a gene: 5. The germline V gene encodes CDR1 MNHNY and CDR2 SVGAGI (reference sequence). For the CDR3, the DNA is TGTGCCAGCAGCCTAGGACAGGGGGGCTATGGCTACACCTTC. It specifies CASSLGQGGYGYTF.

The chain couples TRBV5-6 to TRBJ2-5; D gene ambiguous. Germline loops: CDR1 SGHDT, CDR2 YYEEEE. This CDR3 spans 13 amino acids. Trimming removed 2 bases at V and 4 bases at J, with 9 bases between. CDR3 nucleotides: TGTGCCAGCAGCTTCCCGGCAGTAGAGACCCAGTACTTC. Translating it yields CASSFPAVETQYF.

The J gene is TRBJ1-3, the V gene TRBV11-2; 9 bases match TRBD1. Trimming cost V 6 bases and J 0 bases; bases outside gene matches: 9. Per the germline V gene, CDR1 is SGHAT and CDR2 is FQNNGV. The CDR3 covers 17 residues. This chain's CDR3 is CASSPRTGALSGNTIYF. The CDR3 bases are TGTGCCAGCAGTCCAAGGACAGGGGCGCTCTCTGGAAACACCATATATTTT.

The chain recombines TRBV5-4 with TRBJ1-1; D is perhaps TRBD1 (5 bases). The V gene lost 2 bases and the J gene lost 1 base, with 12 bases spanning the gap. The germline V gene has CDR1 SGHNT and CDR2 YYREEE (reference sequence). CDR3 length: 15 residues. In nucleotides, the CDR3 is TGTGCCAGCAGCTTAATCAACACAGGGAACACTGAAGCTTTCTTT. Translating gives CASSLINTGNTEAFF.

The CDR3, as DNA: TGTGCCAGCAGCCGTTGGACAGGGGGCACAGATACGCAGTATTTT. This encodes CASSRWTGGTDTQYF. The rearrangement uses TRBV5-4 and TRBJ2-3, with 9 positions matching TRBD1. J was trimmed by 1 base and V by 4 bases; bases with no gene match: 4. Germline CDR1 reads SGHNT; CDR2 reads YYREEE (reference sequence). The CDR3 is 15 amino acids.

V is TRBV30 and J is TRBJ1-4, with D hard to call. The V and J ends lost 2 bases and 7 bases respectively, with 8 bases between them. Germline values: CDR1 GTSNPN, CDR2 SVGIG (reference sequence). This CDR3 has 12 residues. Here the CDR3 reads CAWSRISEKLFF. CDR3 nucleotide sequence: TGTGCCTGGAGTCGGATTTCTGAAAAACTGTTTTTT.

This clone came up once. The V gene is TRBV27, the J gene TRBJ1-2; 7 positions match TRBD1. The CDR3 contains 16 residues. Trimming took 2 bases from V and 8 from J; bases not matched to a gene: 14. CDR1 is MNHEY and CDR2 is SMNVEV in the germline V gene (reference sequence). The CDR3 DNA follows: TGTGCCAGCAGTTTAAGGACAGGAGGCCAGGGGTACGGCTACACCTTC. Translating gives CASSLRTGGQGYGYTF.

The chain carries TRBV5-1 and TRBJ2-4; D is uncertain. This CDR3 is 14 amino acids long. The V gene's germline CDR1 is SGHRS and CDR2 YFSETQ. V was clipped by 0 bases and J by 0 bases, with 4 bases between them. The CDR3 protein is CASSLEVAKNIQYF. The CDR3 DNA reads TGCGCCAGCAGCTTGGAGGTAGCCAAAAACATTCAGTACTTC.

The chain uses TRBV10-2 and TRBJ2-1; no clear D gene. Trimming pared 0 bases from V and 9 bases from J, leaving 3 bases between. The CDR3 totals 11 residues. Germline CDR1 is WSHSY and CDR2 is SAAADI. The CDR3 bases are TGCGCCAGCAGTGAGTCCGGTGAGCAGTTCTTC. Its translation: CASSESGEQFF.

The gene calls are TRBV15 and TRBJ1-1; D is possibly TRBD1 (6 bases). Trimming pared 4 bases from V and 5 bases from J, leaving 8 bases between. Germline-derived CDR1 and CDR2 are LNHNV and YYDKDF (reference sequence). The CDR3 totals 12 residues. The CDR3: CATSMQGTEAFF. The CDR3 nucleotides are TGTGCCACCAGCATGCAGGGGACTGAAGCTTTCTTT.

The chain recombines TRBV6-5 with TRBJ2-7, with 8 bases lining up with TRBD2. CDR1 is MNHEY, CDR2 SVGAGI, per germline. The ends lost 5 bases at V and 2 bases at J; junction bases unmatched: 5. The CDR3 sequence is 14 residues long. The CDR3 DNA reads TGTGCCAGCAGTCCTCGGGGGGGACCCTACGAGCAGTACTTC. This encodes CASSPRGGPYEQYF.

The chain has TRBV4-1 and TRBJ1-1; D may be TRBD1 (6 bases). The V end lost 0 bases, the J end lost 0 bases, and 8 bases lay between the germline ends. CDR3 size: 15 residues. CDR1 and CDR2 from the germline V gene are MGHRA and YSYEKL. CDR3 loop: CASSQDWGLNTEAFF. CDR3 in DNA: TGCGCCAGCAGCCAAGACTGGGGGCTGAACACTGAAGCTTTCTTT.

CDR3 amino acids: CAISDLREQFF. CDR3 bases: TGTGCCATCAGTGATTTGAGGGAGCAGTTCTTC. This chain connects TRBV10-3 to TRBJ2-1; no firm D call. V lost 3 bases to trimming and J lost 10 bases, with 7 bases between them. The CDR3 is made up of 11 amino acids. Germline-derived CDR1 and CDR2 are ENHRY and SYGVKD.

The chain employs TRBV19 and TRBJ1-4, with D possibly TRBD1 on 5 matching bases. V gave up 7 bases and J gave up 6 bases, with 15 bases separating them. Germline CDR1 LNHDA, CDR2 SQIVND (reference sequence). The length of the CDR3 is 14 residues. The CDR3: CASTTGLLYEKLFF. DNA for the CDR3: TGTGCCAGTACCACGGGACTGCTATATGAAAAACTGTTTTTT. Together with reference TRBV19 and TRBJ1-4, the CDR3 gives the full variable domain: DGGITQSPKYLFRKEGQNVTLSCEQNLNHDAMYWYRQDPGQGLRLIYYSQIVNDFQKGDIAEGYSVSREKKESFPLTVTSAQKNPTAFYLCASTTGLLYEKLFFGSGTQLSVL.

This clone showed up just once. The chain has TRBV12-5 and TRBJ2-7, with D unclear. This CDR3 is 15 amino acids long. The germline V gene encodes CDR1 LGHNT and CDR2 FRNRAP. Trimming stripped 6 bases from V and 0 bases from J, with 15 bases between. CDR3 sequence (DNA): TGTGCTAGTGGGAACCGGGTCCACTACTCCTACGAGCAGTACTTC. It encodes CASGNRVHYSYEQYF.

V gene TRBV7-9 combines with J gene TRBJ1-1; D gene uncertain. The V gene's germline CDR1 is SEHNR and CDR2 FQNEAQ (reference sequence). Trimming left V 1 base short and J 4 bases short, with 10 bases between. This CDR3 has 14 residues. DNA for the CDR3: TGTGCCAGCAGCTTAGGGGGTCTAGGCACTGAAGCTTTCTTT. Encoded protein: CASSLGGLGTEAFF.

This chain links TRBV15 with TRBJ1-1; no clear D gene. CDR3 length: 14 residues. The germline gives CDR1 LNHNV, CDR2 YYDKDF (reference sequence). V was shortened by 0 bases and J by 0 bases, with 5 bases between the two germline ends. CDR3 coding DNA: TGTGCCACCAGCAGAGAACAGATGAACACTGAAGCTTTCTTT. This encodes CATSREQMNTEAFF.

The V gene is TRBV7-3, the J gene TRBJ1-2; D possibly corresponds to TRBD1 (5 bases). This CDR3 has 13 amino acids. V was trimmed by 1 base and J by 4 bases, leaving 7 bases between them. Germline-derived CDR1 and CDR2 are SGHTA and FQGTGA. DNA for the CDR3: TGTGCCAGCAGCTTAATGCAGGGCTATGGCTACACCTTC. Residues: CASSLMQGYGYTF.

The chain joins TRBV27 to TRBJ1-5; D not certain. Trimming removed 1 base at V and 5 bases at J, with 6 bases between. The CDR3 has 13 amino acids. Germline loops: CDR1 MNHEY, CDR2 SMNVEV (reference sequence). CDR3 sequence: CASSLFYDQPQHF. The DNA for the CDR3 is TGTGCCAGCAGTTTATTCTACGATCAGCCCCAGCATTTT.

As DNA, the CDR3 is TGCAGCGTTTCGAGGGGTGAAGCTTTCTTT. It translates to CSVSRGEAFF. The rearrangement uses TRBV29-1 and TRBJ1-1, with D possibly being TRBD1 (5 bases). Looked up from germline, CDR1 is SQVTM and CDR2 is ANQGSEA. V lost 5 bases and J 7 bases, leaving 8 bases between the germline ends. The CDR3 loop spans 10 amino acids.

The J gene is TRBJ2-3, the V gene TRBV19; D is tentatively TRBD1 or TRBD2 (7 bases each). The CDR3 length is 15 residues. The V end was cut by 6 bases, the J end by 3 bases, with 16 bases between. Germline V gene sequence: CDR1 LNHDA, CDR2 SQIVND (reference sequence). The CDR3 loop reads CASRSTGRGTDTQYF. CDR3 DNA sequence: TGTGCCAGTAGGTCGACAGGGAGGGGAACAGATACGCAGTATTTT.